This is a list of T cell receptor beta chains from one sample in a study of cytomegalovirus exposure and HLA in healthy donors. Some clones are missing from TCRdb's copy, which holds only in-frame ones; the method was immunoSEQ multiplex PCR. Among some 140,000 clones listed, under 85% were seen once. Sequencing was performed on PBMCs. Source of these receptors: a man younger than 40 in good health and CMV-seronegative. CDR3s include the opening cysteine and the closing phenylalanine or tryptophan. A D gene is named only where the DNA matches it firmly. Clone size is given for some rows only: seen once, a few or many times, or a class if the clone is expanded.

clone_size: NA
d_call: NA
j_call: TRBJ1-5
v_call: TRBV19
cdr3_aa: CASSRPGLGQPQHF
cdr3_nt: TGTGCCAGTAGTAGACCAGGGTTGGGTCAGCCCCAGCATTTT

clone_size: few
d_call: TRBD1
j_call: TRBJ1-1
v_call: TRBV5-4
cdr3_aa: CASSQGTGNTEAFF
cdr3_nt: TGTGCCAGCAGCCAGGGGACAGGTAACACTGAAGCTTTCTTT

clone_size: NA
d_call: NA
j_call: TRBJ2-7
v_call: TRBV18
cdr3_aa: CASSPPAGSYEQYF
cdr3_nt: TGTGCCAGCTCACCACCTGCGGGATCCTACGAGCAGTACTTC

clone_size: NA
d_call: NA
j_call: TRBJ2-1
v_call: TRBV7-9
cdr3_aa: CASSGATGKSYNEQFF
cdr3_nt: TGTGCCAGCAGCGGCGCGACAGGAAAATCCTACAATGAGCAGTTCTTC

clone_size: few
d_call: TRBD1
j_call: TRBJ1-5
v_call: TRBV4-1
cdr3_aa: CASSHSKGQGGQPQHF
cdr3_nt: TGCGCCAGCAGCCATTCCAAGGGACAGGGAGGTCAGCCCCAGCATTTT

clone_size: NA
d_call: TRBD1
j_call: TRBJ2-7
v_call: TRBV5-1
cdr3_aa: CASSLQGADEQYF
cdr3_nt: TGCGCCAGCAGCCTCCAGGGGGCCGACGAGCAGTACTTC

clone_size: few
d_call: TRBD1
j_call: TRBJ1-5
v_call: TRBV6-6
cdr3_aa: CASSSSGTVSNQPQHF
cdr3_nt: TGTGCCAGCAGTTCGTCCGGGACAGTAAGCAATCAGCCCCAGCATTTT

clone_size: few
d_call: TRBD2
j_call: TRBJ2-1
v_call: TRBV10-1
cdr3_aa: CASGRGGAGDSNEQFF
cdr3_nt: TGCGCCAGCGGGAGGGGAGGGGCGGGAGATTCCAATGAGCAGTTCTTC

clone_size: NA
d_call: NA
j_call: TRBJ2-1
v_call: TRBV19
cdr3_aa: CATTLRYEQFF
cdr3_nt: TGTGCCACCACTCTCCGCTATGAGCAGTTCTTC

clone_size: NA
d_call: TRBD1
j_call: TRBJ2-7
v_call: TRBV29-1
cdr3_aa: CSVEVRGQFYEQYF
cdr3_nt: TGCAGCGTTGAAGTTAGGGGGCAGTTTTACGAGCAGTACTTC

clone_size: NA
d_call: TRBD1
j_call: TRBJ1-6
v_call: TRBV29-1
cdr3_aa: CSVVRDRGSSYNSPPHF
cdr3_nt: TGCAGCGTTGTTCGGGACAGGGGAAGCTCCTATAATTCACCCCCCCACTTT

clone_size: NA
d_call: NA
j_call: TRBJ1-2
v_call: TRBV28
cdr3_aa: CASSLSGGGFNYGYTF
cdr3_nt: TGTGCCAGCAGTTTATCTGGGGGGGGATTTAACTATGGCTACACCTTC

clone_size: few
d_call: NA
j_call: TRBJ2-6
v_call: TRBV9
cdr3_aa: CASKQDLSGANVLTF
cdr3_nt: TGTGCCAGCAAACAGGATCTCTCTGGGGCCAACGTCCTGACTTTC

clone_size: NA
d_call: TRBD2
j_call: TRBJ2-1
v_call: TRBV7-8
cdr3_aa: CASRYSGGAFYNEQFF
cdr3_nt: TGTGCCAGCAGATACAGCGGGGGGGCCTTCTACAATGAGCAGTTCTTC

clone_size: once
d_call: NA
j_call: TRBJ1-1
v_call: TRBV7-2
cdr3_aa: CASSLLGGDTEAFF
cdr3_nt: TGTGCCAGCAGCCTGCTGGGGGGGGACACTGAAGCTTTCTTT

clone_size: NA
d_call: TRBD1
j_call: TRBJ1-5
v_call: TRBV2
cdr3_aa: CASRTNRGANQPQHF
cdr3_nt: TGTGCCAGCAGAACCAACAGGGGTGCAAATCAGCCCCAGCATTTT

clone_size: NA
d_call: NA
j_call: TRBJ1-1
v_call: TRBV4-3
cdr3_aa: CASSQGPGHNTEAFF
cdr3_nt: TGCGCCAGCAGCCAAGGCCCGGGACATAACACTGAAGCTTTCTTT

clone_size: NA
d_call: TRBD1
j_call: TRBJ1-2
v_call: TRBV10-3
cdr3_aa: CAIRTGDVYGYTF
cdr3_nt: TGTGCCATCAGGACAGGGGATGTTTATGGCTACACCTTC

clone_size: NA
d_call: NA
j_call: TRBJ2-5
v_call: TRBV2
cdr3_aa: CASSGPAARTGLRQETQYF
cdr3_nt: TGTGCCAGCAGTGGGCCCGCCGCGCGGACAGGACTAAGGCAAGAGACCCAGTACTTC

clone_size: few
d_call: NA
j_call: TRBJ2-5
v_call: TRBV25-1
cdr3_aa: CASSDLRSAYQETQYF
cdr3_nt: TGTGCCAGCAGTGACCTGCGGTCAGCGTACCAAGAGACCCAGTACTTC

clone_size: NA
d_call: NA
j_call: TRBJ1-6
v_call: TRBV5-6
cdr3_aa: CASSRGQLNSPLHF
cdr3_nt: TGTGCCAGCAGCCGAGGACAGTTAAATTCACCCCTCCACTTT

clone_size: once
d_call: NA
j_call: TRBJ2-1
v_call: TRBV4-3
cdr3_aa: CASSQDGGPPYNEQFF
cdr3_nt: TGCGCCAGCAGCCAAGATGGCGGTCCACCCTACAATGAGCAGTTCTTC

clone_size: NA
d_call: TRBD1
j_call: TRBJ1-5
v_call: TRBV15
cdr3_aa: CATSRARTGAQPQHF
cdr3_nt: TGTGCCACCAGCAGAGCCCGAACAGGGGCTCAGCCCCAGCATTTT

clone_size: NA
d_call: NA
j_call: TRBJ1-3
v_call: TRBV5-8
cdr3_aa: CASSFGGLSGNTIYF
cdr3_nt: TGTGCCAGCAGTTTTGGGGGCCTCTCTGGAAACACCATATATTTT

clone_size: few
d_call: NA
j_call: TRBJ1-1
v_call: TRBV10-3
cdr3_aa: CATRAGMGEAFF
cdr3_nt: TGTGCCACCCGAGCAGGGATGGGGGAAGCTTTCTTT

clone_size: NA
d_call: NA
j_call: TRBJ1-5
v_call: TRBV15
cdr3_aa: CATSSDRHSNQPQHF
cdr3_nt: TGTGCCACCAGCAGTGATAGACACAGCAATCAGCCCCAGCATTTT

clone_size: NA
d_call: TRBD1
j_call: TRBJ1-5
v_call: TRBV7-9
cdr3_aa: CASSLVLDRGRGNQPQHF
cdr3_nt: TGTGCCAGCAGCTTAGTTCTGGACAGGGGGCGCGGCAATCAGCCCCAGCATTTT

clone_size: NA
d_call: NA
j_call: TRBJ2-5
v_call: TRBV7-2
cdr3_aa: CASSPSAGAGQETQYF
cdr3_nt: TGTGCCAGCAGCCCTAGTGCGGGGGCCGGGCAAGAGACCCAGTACTTC

clone_size: NA
d_call: NA
j_call: TRBJ1-2
v_call: TRBV15
cdr3_aa: CATSEHGTRRNYGYTF
cdr3_nt: TGTGCCACCAGCGAACATGGGACTCGACGAAACTATGGCTACACCTTC

clone_size: NA
d_call: NA
j_call: TRBJ1-1
v_call: TRBV5-1
cdr3_aa: CASSLDLLNEAFF
cdr3_nt: TGCGCCAGCAGCTTGGATCTCTTAAATGAAGCTTTCTTT

clone_size: few
d_call: NA
j_call: TRBJ1-1
v_call: TRBV6-5
cdr3_aa: CASSLGESSEAFF
cdr3_nt: TGTGCCAGCAGCCTCGGGGAAAGTTCTGAAGCTTTCTTT

clone_size: NA
d_call: NA
j_call: TRBJ2-1
v_call: TRBV4-3
cdr3_aa: CASSQDDGRRSRVTEQFF
cdr3_nt: TGCGCCAGCAGCCAAGATGATGGTCGGAGGTCTCGCGTCACTGAGCAGTTCTTC

clone_size: NA
d_call: NA
j_call: TRBJ2-7
v_call: TRBV28
cdr3_aa: CASSFIAGALYEQYF
cdr3_nt: TGTGCCAGCAGTTTTATCGCGGGGGCCTTATACGAGCAGTACTTC

clone_size: NA
d_call: NA
j_call: TRBJ1-1
v_call: TRBV11-3
cdr3_aa: CASSSSRETEAFF
cdr3_nt: TGTGCCAGCAGCTCAAGTAGGGAGACTGAAGCTTTCTTT

clone_size: few
d_call: NA
j_call: TRBJ1-2
v_call: TRBV7-2
cdr3_aa: CASSLRGAGYGYTF
cdr3_nt: TGTGCCAGCAGCTTACGGGGGGCTGGCTATGGCTACACCTTC

clone_size: once
d_call: TRBD1
j_call: TRBJ1-1
v_call: TRBV5-1
cdr3_aa: CASSIGQGENTEAFF
cdr3_nt: TGCGCCAGCAGCATTGGACAGGGTGAGAACACTGAAGCTTTCTTT

clone_size: NA
d_call: NA
j_call: TRBJ2-7
v_call: TRBV7-2
cdr3_aa: CASSRAGIQGGEQYF
cdr3_nt: TGTGCCAGCAGCCGGGCGGGAATTCAGGGAGGCGAGCAGTACTTC

clone_size: NA
d_call: TRBD2
j_call: TRBJ2-2
v_call: TRBV2
cdr3_aa: CASSRLGGGAHTGELFF
cdr3_nt: TGTGCCAGCAGCCGACTGGGCGGGGGGGCGCACACCGGGGAGCTGTTTTTT

clone_size: NA
d_call: NA
j_call: TRBJ1-3
v_call: TRBV19
cdr3_aa: CASSIGHTGNTIYF
cdr3_nt: TGTGCCAGTAGTATCGGACATACTGGAAACACCATATATTTT

clone_size: NA
d_call: TRBD2
j_call: TRBJ2-1
v_call: TRBV27
cdr3_aa: CASRTTGLAIQQQFF
cdr3_nt: TGTGCCAGCAGAACAACGGGACTAGCGATACAGCAGCAGTTCTTC

clone_size: NA
d_call: NA
j_call: TRBJ2-7
v_call: TRBV29-1
cdr3_aa: CSVGRKSYDEQYF
cdr3_nt: TGCAGCGTCGGCAGGAAATCCTATGACGAGCAGTACTTC

clone_size: NA
d_call: TRBD1
j_call: TRBJ1-1
v_call: TRBV6-5
cdr3_aa: CASSLQGETEAFF
cdr3_nt: TGTGCCAGCAGTTTACAGGGGGAGACTGAAGCTTTCTTT

clone_size: NA
d_call: NA
j_call: TRBJ1-6
v_call: TRBV5-4
cdr3_aa: CASSLLAGQPLHF
cdr3_nt: TGTGCCAGCAGCTTGTTGGCGGGGCAACCCCTCCACTTT

clone_size: NA
d_call: TRBD1
j_call: TRBJ1-3
v_call: TRBV6-5
cdr3_aa: CASSFSHRGRNTIYF
cdr3_nt: TGTGCCAGCAGTTTCTCACACAGGGGACGAAACACCATATATTTT

clone_size: NA
d_call: TRBD1
j_call: TRBJ1-5
v_call: TRBV6-5
cdr3_aa: CASSFQGDQPQHF
cdr3_nt: TGTGCCAGCAGTTTTCAGGGGGATCAGCCCCAGCATTTT

clone_size: few
d_call: TRBD1
j_call: TRBJ2-1
v_call: TRBV6-5
cdr3_aa: CASSFGTGNEQFF
cdr3_nt: TGTGCCAGCAGTTTTGGGACAGGGAATGAGCAGTTCTTC

clone_size: NA
d_call: NA
j_call: TRBJ2-7
v_call: TRBV5-5
cdr3_aa: CASSFRGAYEQYF
cdr3_nt: TGTGCCAGCAGCTTCAGGGGGGCCTACGAGCAGTACTTC

clone_size: NA
d_call: TRBD2
j_call: TRBJ2-1
v_call: TRBV7-8
cdr3_aa: CASSPRGVKNEQFF
cdr3_nt: TGTGCCAGCAGCCCTCGGGGGGTGAAGAATGAGCAGTTCTTC

clone_size: NA
d_call: NA
j_call: TRBJ1-1
v_call: TRBV5-4
cdr3_aa: CASSLSGSGREAFF
cdr3_nt: TGTGCCAGCAGCTTGTCTGGCAGCGGTAGGGAAGCTTTCTTT

clone_size: NA
d_call: NA
j_call: TRBJ1-2
v_call: TRBV28
cdr3_aa: CASSLEGDYGYTF
cdr3_nt: TGTGCCAGCAGCCTGGAAGGGGACTATGGCTACACCTTC

clone_size: NA
d_call: TRBD2
j_call: TRBJ2-7
v_call: TRBV5-6
cdr3_aa: CASSSSGSYEQYF
cdr3_nt: TGTGCCAGCAGCTCTAGCGGGTCCTACGAGCAGTACTTC